This T cell receptor beta chain was observed in a study of blood T cells in healthy people across ages. Study-level information: Researchers report that template switching captured about one barcoded beta molecule per two T cells.

This clonotype was counted ten times or more. Its antigen is still unknown. Regarding the study as a whole: The lack of PBMC sorting stopped any conclusive naive versus antigen-experienced comparison.

With 2 bases removed from V and 7 bases from J, the gap between germline ends came to 15 bases. Germline CDR1 reads MDHEN; CDR2 reads SYDVKM. The CDR3 extends over 14 amino acids. The authors ran a second PCR of roughly 6 to 12 cycles using a sample-barcoded 5' primer and a J-beta primer mix. TCRdb processed the 5' RACE reads anew with MiXCR; each CDR3 protein has one entry. The repertoire holds about 1,800,000 distinct CDR3 sequences, approximately 30% seen once, with 7% to 9% in the top ten. Donor samples were obtained from healthy Caucasian individuals from Russia, aged roughly 6 to 95. The extraction recovered at least 6 micrograms of total RNA per sample.

Sequenced material: blood. J is TRBJ2-7 and V is TRBV28; TRBD2 is a possible D gene (5 bases). This TCR came from a woman in her twenties or thirties in good health. CDR3 coding DNA: TGTGCCAGCAGTTTACTTGGCAGGACGGGGGAGCAGTACTTC. Translated, it gives CASSLLGRTGEQYF.